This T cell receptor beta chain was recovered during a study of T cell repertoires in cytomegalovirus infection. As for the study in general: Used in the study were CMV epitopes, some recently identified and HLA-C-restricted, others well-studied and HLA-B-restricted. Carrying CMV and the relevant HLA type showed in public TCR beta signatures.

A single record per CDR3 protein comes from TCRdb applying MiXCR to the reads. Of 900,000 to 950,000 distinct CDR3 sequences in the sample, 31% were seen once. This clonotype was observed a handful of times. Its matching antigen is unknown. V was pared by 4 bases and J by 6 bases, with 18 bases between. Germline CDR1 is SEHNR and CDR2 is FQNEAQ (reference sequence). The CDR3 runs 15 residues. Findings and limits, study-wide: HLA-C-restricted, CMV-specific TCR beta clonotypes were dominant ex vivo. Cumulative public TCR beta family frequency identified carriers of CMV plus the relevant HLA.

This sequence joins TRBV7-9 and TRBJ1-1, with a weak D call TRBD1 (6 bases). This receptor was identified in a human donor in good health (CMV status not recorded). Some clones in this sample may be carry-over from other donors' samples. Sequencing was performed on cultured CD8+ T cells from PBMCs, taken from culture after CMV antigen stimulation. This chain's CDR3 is CASSSPNKQGPEAFF. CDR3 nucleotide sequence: TGTGCCAGCAGCTCCCCCAATAAACAGGGTCCTGAAGCTTTCTTT.